The 26 T cell receptor beta chains reported below all come from one sample, sequenced in a study of cytomegalovirus exposure and HLA in healthy donors (dated by TCRdb to 2016 to 2017). Libraries were made using the immunoSEQ multiplex PCR assay. The multiplex PCR relied on a mix of 60 forward primers for TCR Vbeta segments and 13 reverse primers for TCR Jbeta segments. In its TCRdb copy, this immuneACCESS table keeps in-frame sequences only and misses some clones. Where compared with another copy, unresolved V genes explain less than half of these, and the others have no known cause. This sample holds some 170,000 clones; approximately 82% were observed only once. The top ten clones comprise 2.2% of the sample. Sequenced material: PBMCs. These receptors were taken from a woman aged 25 to 39 in good health and CMV-seronegative.

V gene TRBV4-3 combines with J gene TRBJ2-1; 13 positions agree with TRBD2. Per the germline V gene, CDR1 is LGHNA and CDR2 is YSLEER. The CDR3 is 15 amino acids. Trimming at V came to 6 bases and at J to 8 bases, leaving 7 bases not matched to a gene. The CDR3 sequence is CASRPLAGGIDEQFF. The CDR3 DNA is TGCGCCAGCAGGCCACTAGCGGGAGGGATAGATGAGCAGTTCTTC.

J is TRBJ2-3 and V is TRBV13; 9 nucleotides align to TRBD1. This CDR3 has 15 residues. Germline values: CDR1 PRHDT, CDR2 FYEKMQ (reference sequence). The V gene end was trimmed by 5 bases and the J gene end by 3 bases; junction bases not matched to a gene: 6. CDR3 nucleotides: TGTGCCAGCAGCCACTTAGGACAGGGGACAGATACGCAGTATTTT. Residues: CASSHLGQGTDTQYF.

About this clone itself: Other DNA sequences in the same sample also yield this CDR3. The chain joins TRBV27 to TRBJ1-2; 9 nucleotides match TRBD1. The V segment lost 6 bases and the J segment 7 bases; nucleotides outside the gene matches: 6. The V gene's germline CDR1 is MNHEY and CDR2 SMNVEV (reference sequence). This CDR3 comprises 13 residues. CDR3 coding DNA: TGTGCCAGCAGAACCACAGGGGGCAGTGGCTACACCTTC. Encoded protein: CASRTTGGSGYTF.

In DNA form, the CDR3 reads TGTGCCAGTAGTTCCGGGACACCTAGCAATCAGCCCCAGCATTTT. This codes for CASSSGTPSNQPQHF. The V gene is TRBV19, the J gene TRBJ1-5; possibly TRBD1 for D (6 bases). In germline, CDR1 is LNHDA, CDR2 SQIVND (reference sequence). Deletions cut 5 bases from V and 0 bases from J, with 11 bases between. This CDR3 is built from 15 residues.

This rearrangement joins TRBV19 to TRBJ2-4; D unclear. The V gene's germline CDR1 is LNHDA and CDR2 SQIVND (reference sequence). The V end was cut by 5 bases, the J end by 1 base, with 6 bases between. This CDR3 is 13 amino acids long. Written as DNA, the CDR3 is TGTGCCAGTAGTCCGTCTGCCAAAAACATTCAGTACTTC. It specifies CASSPSAKNIQYF.

V gene TRBV19 combines with J gene TRBJ1-1, with a tentative D call TRBD1 (5 bases). Germline V CDR1 and CDR2: LNHDA, SQIVND (reference sequence). The CDR3 consists of 14 residues. Trimming stripped 6 bases from V and 8 bases from J, with 19 bases between. The CDR3 bases are TGTGCCAGTAGGGATGGGATCGGACATAACGAAGCTTTCTTT. Protein sequence: CASRDGIGHNEAFF.

Here the CDR3 DNA reads TGTGCCAGCAGCTCACAGGGGGCTCCTTATAGCAATCAGCCCCAGCATTTT. It encodes CASSSQGAPYSNQPQHF. V gene TRBV5-5 combines with J gene TRBJ1-5; TRBD1 aligns across 9 bases. Germline V CDR1 and CDR2: SGHKS, YYEKEE (reference sequence). The length of the CDR3 is 17 residues. V dropped 3 bases and J dropped 0; count of bases not matched to a gene: 7.

This clone appeared a few times. The chain uses TRBV2 and TRBJ1-6; the D gene is possibly TRBD1 (6 bases). V was cut by 4 bases and J by 3 bases, with 13 bases left in between. Germline V gives CDR1 SNHLY, CDR2 FYNNEI. The CDR3 consists of 16 residues. CDR3 sequence reads: CASSGGGKGYNSPLHF. The CDR3 region has the DNA TGTGCCAGCAGTGGAGGGGGAAAAGGCTATAATTCACCCCTCCACTTT.

The rearrangement uses TRBV7-9 and TRBJ2-2; TRBD1 is a possible D gene (6 bases). This CDR3 comprises 15 residues. Trimming removed 5 bases at V and 1 base at J, with 11 bases between. CDR1 and CDR2 from the germline V gene are SEHNR and FQNEAQ (reference sequence). CDR3 in DNA: TGTGCCAGCAGCCATCACAGGGAGAACACCGGGGAGCTGTTTTTT. Protein: CASSHHRENTGELFF. Variable domain in full (rest from reference TRBV7-9 and TRBJ2-2): DTGVSQNPRHKITKRGQNVTFRCDPISEHNRLYWYRQTLGQGPEFLTYFQNEAQLEKSRLLSDRFSAERPKGSFSTLEIQRTEQGDSAMYLCASSHHRENTGELFFGEGSRLTVL.

The gene calls are TRBV27 and TRBJ2-3; perhaps TRBD2 as D (6 bases). Trimming pared 5 bases from V and 4 bases from J, leaving 10 bases between. Germline CDR1 is MNHEY and CDR2 is SMNVEV (reference sequence). The CDR3 covers 13 residues. The CDR3 is CASSGLAADTQYF. The DNA of the CDR3 is TGTGCCAGCAGTGGGTTAGCGGCAGATACGCAGTATTTT.

J is TRBJ2-1 and V is TRBV11-2; perhaps TRBD2 as D (6 bases). The germline CDR1 and CDR2 sequences are SGHAT and FQNNGV. The CDR3 is 13 amino acids. Trimming left V 3 bases short and J 8 bases short, with 11 bases between. CDR3 amino acids: CASSFLRGYEQFF. As DNA, the CDR3 is TGTGCCAGCAGCTTCCTGCGGGGCTATGAGCAGTTCTTC.

This chain joins TRBV5-4 and TRBJ1-3, with D hard to call. The V and J ends lost 9 bases and 0 bases respectively, with 22 bases between them. Germline CDR1 SGHNT, CDR2 YYREEE (reference sequence). The CDR3 contains 17 residues. The CDR3 DNA sequence: TGTGCCACCCATCTTTGGACGGGAGTTATCTCTGGAAACACCATATATTTT. Protein: CATHLWTGVISGNTIYF. Drawing the rest from reference TRBV5-4 and TRBJ1-3, the complete variable domain is ETGVTQSPTHLIKTRGQQVTLRCSSQSGHNTVSWYQQALGQGPQFIFQYYREEENGRGNFPPRFSGLQFPNYSSELNVNALELDDSALYLCATHLWTGVISGNTIYFGEGSWLTVV.

The rearrangement joins TRBV5-1 to TRBJ1-6; 9 nucleotides line up with TRBD1. The CDR3 consists of 15 residues. CDR1 and CDR2 (germline): SGHRS, YFSETQ. The ends lost 4 bases at V and 7 bases at J; junction bases unmatched: 6. The CDR3 sequence is CASSDKTGGNSPLHF. In DNA, the CDR3 is TGCGCCAGCAGCGACAAGACAGGGGGGAATTCACCCCTCCACTTT.

V and J are TRBV5-6 and TRBJ2-4, with 9 bases fitting TRBD1. V lost 4 bases and J lost 12; bases outside the gene matches: 11. The CDR3 is 14 residues long. Germline values: CDR1 SGHDT, CDR2 YYEEEE. The CDR3 sequence: CASSGTGWEKSQYF. In DNA, the CDR3 is TGTGCCAGCAGCGGGACAGGGTGGGAGAAGAGTCAGTACTTC.

The genes are TRBV7-8 and TRBJ2-5; 9 nucleotides match TRBD1. V lost 5 bases to trimming and J lost 1 base; unmatched junction nucleotides: 8. CDR1 SGHVS and CDR2 FQNEAQ come from the germline V gene. This CDR3 is built from 16 residues. CDR3 protein: CASSPLDRGRQETQYF. CDR3 in DNA: TGTGCCAGCAGCCCCTTGGACAGGGGACGCCAAGAGACCCAGTACTTC.

This clone was found a few times. CDR3 nucleotide sequence: TGTGCCAGCGCATCATCACGTAGGGGGGGCTACACCTTC. Protein sequence: CASASSRRGGYTF. This chain connects TRBV27 to TRBJ1-2; D may be TRBD1 (6 bases). The CDR3 runs to 13 residues. CDR1 and CDR2 (germline): MNHEY, SMNVEV (reference sequence). The V gene lost 8 bases and the J gene lost 8 bases, with 18 bases spanning the gap.

This chain uses TRBV29-1 with TRBJ2-2; D not certain. This CDR3 spans 12 amino acids. V gave up 4 bases and J gave up 0 bases, with 3 bases separating them. The germline V gene has CDR1 SQVTM and CDR2 ANQGSEA. The CDR3 spells CSVVANTGELFF. DNA of the CDR3: TGCAGCGTTGTAGCGAACACCGGGGAGCTGTTTTTT.

The J gene is TRBJ2-7, the V gene TRBV27; 8 bases line up with TRBD2. The germline gives CDR1 MNHEY, CDR2 SMNVEV (reference sequence). This CDR3 has 15 amino acids. Trimming at V came to 5 bases and at J to 3 bases, leaving 9 bases not matched to a gene. The CDR3 loop reads CASSPGLAVFYEQYF. The CDR3 DNA reads TGTGCCAGCAGTCCAGGACTAGCTGTTTTCTACGAGCAGTACTTC.

The rearrangement joins TRBV6-5 to TRBJ2-7, with 11 bases that match TRBD1. CDR1 MNHEY and CDR2 SVGAGI come from the germline V gene. V gave up 3 bases and J gave up 0 bases; unmatched junction bases: 4. The CDR3 spans 16 residues. This CDR3 is CASSYQGTGGSYEQYF. In nucleotides, the CDR3 is TGTGCCAGCAGTTATCAAGGGACAGGGGGCTCCTACGAGCAGTACTTC.

V usage is TRBV11-3 and J usage is TRBJ1-3; D gene unclear. This CDR3 spans 12 amino acids. Trimming removed 5 bases from V and 1 base from J, with 3 bases in between. Germline V gene lookup returns CDR1 SGHNT and CDR2 YENEEA. In DNA, the CDR3 is TGTGCCAGCAGCCCGTCTGGAAACACCATATATTTT. This gives the protein CASSPSGNTIYF.

The J gene is TRBJ2-2, the V gene TRBV4-1; TRBD2 is a possible D gene (5 bases). The CDR3 runs to 17 residues. Germline V gene data show CDR1 as MGHRA and CDR2 as YSYEKL. V was trimmed by 0 bases and J by 3 bases, leaving 14 bases between them. The CDR3: CASSQDWRMGYTGELFF. The CDR3 DNA reads TGCGCCAGCAGCCAAGATTGGAGGATGGGGTACACCGGGGAGCTGTTTTTT.

The J gene is TRBJ2-7, the V gene TRBV28, with 11 bases that match TRBD1. The germline V gene has CDR1 MDHEN and CDR2 SYDVKM. Trimming removed 6 bases from V and 4 bases from J; junction bases left unmatched: 11. The CDR3 length is 16 residues. The CDR3 sequence: CASSQVPGQGVYEQYF. As DNA, the CDR3 is TGTGCCAGCAGCCAGGTACCGGGACAGGGGGTTTACGAGCAGTACTTC.

A word on this clone: Other DNA sequences in this sample translate to the same CDR3. The chain recombines TRBV28 with TRBJ2-1; D is unclear. Deletions cut 6 bases from V and 3 bases from J, with 6 bases between. The CDR3 runs 12 residues. Germline-derived CDR1 and CDR2 are MDHEN and SYDVKM. CDR3 protein: CASRTNYNEQFF. In DNA form, the CDR3 reads TGTGCCAGCAGGACAAACTACAATGAGCAGTTCTTC. Filled out from reference TRBV28 and TRBJ2-1, the complete variable domain reads DVKVTQSSRYLVKRTGEKVFLECVQDMDHENMFWYRQDPGLGLRLIYFSYDVKMKEKGDIPEGYSVSREKKERFSLILESASTNQTSMYLCASRTNYNEQFFGPGTRLTVL.

V and J are TRBV6-1 and TRBJ2-7; 9 bases map to TRBD1. V lost 6 bases to trimming and J lost 6 bases; unmatched junction nucleotides: 12. CDR1 is MNHNS, CDR2 SASEGT, per germline. This CDR3 has 15 amino acids. The CDR3 DNA sequence: TGTGCCAGCAGAGAAAGGGGACAGGGTCATGGCGAGCAGTACTTC. Amino acid sequence: CASRERGQGHGEQYF.

The chain carries TRBV7-8 and TRBJ2-3; 8 bases are a match to TRBD2. With V trimmed by 2 bases and J by 2 bases, 9 bases remained unmatched. The CDR3 has 17 amino acids. Germline loops: CDR1 SGHVS, CDR2 FQNEAQ. The CDR3 sequence is CASSLSGGPLLTDTQYF. As DNA, the CDR3 is TGTGCCAGCAGCTTAAGCGGGGGTCCCCTTCTCACAGATACGCAGTATTTT.

The genes are TRBV28 and TRBJ2-3; 12 bases are a match to TRBD2. The CDR3 spans 16 residues. Germline CDR1 is MDHEN and CDR2 is SYDVKM. V lost 5 bases, J lost 2 bases, and 5 bases stayed unmatched. This CDR3 is CASSDTSGGFTDTQYF. The CDR3 nucleotides read TGTGCCAGCAGTGACACTAGCGGGGGGTTCACAGATACGCAGTATTTT. The entire variable domain, with the rest obtained from reference TRBV28 and TRBJ2-3, is as follows: DVKVTQSSRYLVKRTGEKVFLECVQDMDHENMFWYRQDPGLGLRLIYFSYDVKMKEKGDIPEGYSVSREKKERFSLILESASTNQTSMYLCASSDTSGGFTDTQYFGPGTRLTVL.